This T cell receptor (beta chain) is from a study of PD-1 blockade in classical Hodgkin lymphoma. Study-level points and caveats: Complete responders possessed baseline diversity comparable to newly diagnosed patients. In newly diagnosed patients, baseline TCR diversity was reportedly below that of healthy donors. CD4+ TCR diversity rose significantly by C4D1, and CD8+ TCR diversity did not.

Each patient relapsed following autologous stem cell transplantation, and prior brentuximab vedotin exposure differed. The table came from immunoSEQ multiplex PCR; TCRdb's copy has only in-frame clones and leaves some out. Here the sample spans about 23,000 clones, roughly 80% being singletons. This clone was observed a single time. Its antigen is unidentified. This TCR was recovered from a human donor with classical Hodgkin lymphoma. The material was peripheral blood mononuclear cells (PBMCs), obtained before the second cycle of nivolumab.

This CDR3 is CASSRLVYNEQFF. The CDR3 DNA is TGTGCCAGTAGTCGACTGGTTTACAATGAGCAGTTCTTC. The chain recombines TRBV19 with TRBJ2-1, with unresolved D. The CDR3 has 13 residues. With 5 bases removed from V and 4 bases from J, the gap between germline ends came to 9 bases. Germline CDR1 LNHDA, CDR2 SQIVND (reference sequence).